This T cell receptor beta chain was sequenced during a study of T cells after yellow fever vaccination. The CDR3 is made up of 12 amino acids. Germline V gene data show CDR1 as MGHDK and CDR2 as SYGVNS. TCRdb re-analysed the 5' RACE reads in MiXCR, keeping a single row per CDR3 protein. The sample lists some 320,000 distinct CDR3 sequences; 3.5% to 4.5% were seen once. General observations from the study: Post-booster reappearance was seen for most primary-vaccination clones (roughly 96% CD4, around 90% CD8). Clonotypes shared by both compartments, CD4 and CD8, made up a small share. Contamination of FACS-sorted repertoires by abundant clonotypes from the bulk population could occur.

This clonotype was detected only a few times. Its antigen is currently unknown. At one of its ends the junction is not consistent with the germline gene, which may arise from a read error. Source: PBMCs, taken 15 days after the yellow fever booster vaccination. The chain has TRBV25-1 and TRBJ2-7; D might be TRBD1 or TRBD2, each matching 5 bases. This TCR was sampled from a man younger than 30 who received the YFV17D yellow fever vaccine. CDR3 sequence: CASSLGPGPNHF. The CDR3 DNA sequence: TGTGCCAGCAGTCTAGGACCGGGGCCCAATCACTTC.